This TCR beta chain was identified during a study of T cell responses to AZD1222 COVID-19 vaccine. Study summary: Doses given second, at about 4 or about 12 weeks, were pooled. The study's findings and limits: In a largely white British group with more females than males, clonal diversity was possibly underestimated. Among spike-specific TCRs, nearly half reportedly target unmutated variant regions.

With regard to this clone: Its antigen is unknown.

The CDR3 sequence is 14 residues long. Germline CDR1 reads LNHDA; CDR2 reads SQIVND (reference sequence). The germline V and J ends were trimmed by 1 base and 2 bases, with 9 bases remaining between them. Sequencing was performed with immunoSEQ multiplex PCR; in TCRdb, only in-frame clones are kept and a portion is missing. Of around 120,000 clones in the sample, roughly nine tenths were seen once. Sequenced material: peripheral blood, taken on day 0 of AZD1222 vaccination. The chain links TRBV19 to TRBJ2-7; D is ambiguous. This receptor was obtained from an adult in good health. The CDR3 here is CASSIGAVTYEQYF. DNA for the CDR3: TGTGCCAGTAGTATAGGTGCGGTCACCTACGAGCAGTACTTC. Variable domain in full (rest from reference TRBV19 and TRBJ2-7): DGGITQSPKYLFRKEGQNVTLSCEQNLNHDAMYWYRQDPGQGLRLIYYSQIVNDFQKGDIAEGYSVSREKKESFPLTVTSAQKNPTAFYLCASSIGAVTYEQYFGPGTRLTVT.